These T cell receptor beta chains were read from a single sample in a study of glioma-infiltrating T cells after dendritic cell vaccination. Assay: immunoSEQ multiplex PCR; the TCRdb copy retains only in-frame clones and omits some. The sample shows 50,000 to 55,000 clones, about 88% of them seen only once. The sequencing here drew on blood, taken after dendritic cell vaccination. The receptors were gathered from a human donor with glioblastoma. Each CDR3 is given with its conserved first and last residue. Fields, in order: J gene, V gene, D gene, clone size, CDR3 length, CDR3 protein, CDR3 DNA. The D gene is left open where the match is weak. Rows may omit the clone size; those that give it use once, few, many or a size class.

J gene: TRBJ2-1
V gene: TRBV30
D gene: TRBD2
clone size: .
CDR3 length: 16
CDR3 protein: CAWRGLLAGAAEEQFF
CDR3 DNA: TGTGCCTGGAGGGGACTCCTAGCGGGGGCTGCGGAGGAGCAGTTCTTC

J gene: TRBJ2-1
V gene: TRBV11-1
D gene: .
clone size: .
CDR3 length: 15
CDR3 protein: CASSLAQTTSGEQFF
CDR3 DNA: TGTGCCAGCAGCTTAGCCCAAACTACGTCGGGGGAGCAGTTCTTC

J gene: TRBJ2-1
V gene: TRBV14
D gene: .
clone size: once
CDR3 length: 14
CDR3 protein: CASSVLSSYNEQFF
CDR3 DNA: TGTGCCAGCAGCGTCCTGAGCTCCTACAATGAGCAGTTCTTC

J gene: TRBJ1-1
V gene: TRBV9
D gene: .
clone size: .
CDR3 length: 13
CDR3 protein: CASSVMEGTEAFF
CDR3 DNA: TGTGCCAGCAGCGTAATGGAGGGCACTGAAGCTTTCTTT

J gene: TRBJ2-7
V gene: TRBV28
D gene: TRBD2
clone size: .
CDR3 length: 14
CDR3 protein: CASSLGTSSGEQYF
CDR3 DNA: TGTGCCAGCAGTCTCGGGACTAGTTCGGGGGAGCAGTACTTC

J gene: TRBJ1-1
V gene: TRBV29-1
D gene: TRBD1
clone size: once
CDR3 length: 17
CDR3 protein: CSVEETADGQGTPEAFF
CDR3 DNA: TGCAGCGTTGAAGAGACTGCTGACGGACAGGGGACACCTGAAGCTTTCTTT

J gene: TRBJ2-7
V gene: TRBV28
D gene: .
clone size: .
CDR3 length: 14
CDR3 protein: CASSSSGRGGEQYF
CDR3 DNA: TGTGCCAGCAGTTCCTCCGGCAGGGGTGGAGAGCAGTACTTC

J gene: TRBJ1-1
V gene: TRBV27
D gene: TRBD1
clone size: few
CDR3 length: 15
CDR3 protein: CASSFGTGMNTEAFF
CDR3 DNA: TGTGCCAGCAGTTTCGGGACAGGGATGAACACTGAAGCTTTCTTT

J gene: TRBJ2-1
V gene: TRBV20-1
D gene: .
clone size: once
CDR3 length: 10
CDR3 protein: CSALYNEQFF
CDR3 DNA: TGCAGTGCCCTGTACAATGAGCAGTTCTTC

J gene: TRBJ1-2
V gene: TRBV6-5
D gene: TRBD1
clone size: .
CDR3 length: 16
CDR3 protein: CASSYSSSGQGDGYTF
CDR3 DNA: TGTGCCAGCAGTTACTCCAGTTCTGGACAGGGAGATGGCTACACCTTC

J gene: TRBJ1-1
V gene: TRBV6-5
D gene: .
clone size: .
CDR3 length: 13
CDR3 protein: CASSLRVATEAFF
CDR3 DNA: TGTGCCAGCAGCCTCAGGGTGGCCACTGAAGCTTTCTTT

J gene: TRBJ1-2
V gene: TRBV5-4
D gene: .
clone size: .
CDR3 length: 14
CDR3 protein: CASSLWTNNYGYTF
CDR3 DNA: TGTGCCAGCAGCTTGTGGACAAATAACTATGGCTACACCTTC

J gene: TRBJ1-4
V gene: TRBV19
D gene: .
clone size: few
CDR3 length: 15
CDR3 protein: CASSIDAGSNEKLFF
CDR3 DNA: TGTGCCAGTAGTATAGACGCAGGGTCTAATGAAAAACTGTTTTTT

J gene: TRBJ2-2
V gene: TRBV27
D gene: .
clone size: .
CDR3 length: 15
CDR3 protein: CASSLGGAWTGELFF
CDR3 DNA: TGTGCCAGCAGTTTAGGAGGGGCATGGACCGGGGAGCTGTTTTTT

J gene: TRBJ2-7
V gene: TRBV4-3
D gene: TRBD1
clone size: .
CDR3 length: 13
CDR3 protein: CASSQGRGFEQYF
CDR3 DNA: TGCGCCAGCAGCCAAGGCAGGGGGTTCGAGCAGTACTTC

J gene: TRBJ2-2
V gene: TRBV27
D gene: TRBD1
clone size: .
CDR3 length: 13
CDR3 protein: CASRPTGSRELFF
CDR3 DNA: TGTGCCAGCAGACCGACAGGGAGTAGGGAGCTGTTTTTT

J gene: TRBJ2-1
V gene: TRBV29-1
D gene: TRBD2
clone size: once
CDR3 length: 17
CDR3 protein: CSVPGTSGRASYDEQFF
CDR3 DNA: TGCAGCGTTCCAGGGACTAGCGGGAGGGCTTCCTACGATGAGCAGTTCTTC

J gene: TRBJ2-3
V gene: TRBV5-1
D gene: TRBD2
clone size: .
CDR3 length: 16
CDR3 protein: CASSRLAGDGTDTQYF
CDR3 DNA: TGCGCCAGCAGCAGGCTAGCGGGAGATGGAACAGATACGCAGTATTTT

J gene: TRBJ1-2
V gene: TRBV6-5
D gene: TRBD1
clone size: few
CDR3 length: 16
CDR3 protein: CASSWTGRLEGDGYTF
CDR3 DNA: TGTGCCAGCAGTTGGACAGGCCGGTTGGAAGGGGATGGCTACACCTTC

J gene: TRBJ2-5
V gene: TRBV11-1
D gene: TRBD1
clone size: .
CDR3 length: 16
CDR3 protein: CASSSRPGQNTETQYF
CDR3 DNA: TGTGCCAGCAGCTCAAGACCGGGACAGAACACGGAGACCCAGTACTTC

J gene: TRBJ1-1
V gene: TRBV6-1
D gene: .
clone size: few
CDR3 length: 15
CDR3 protein: CASSPKGGGRTEAFF
CDR3 DNA: TGTGCCAGCAGCCCAAAGGGAGGGGGGAGGACTGAAGCTTTCTTT

J gene: TRBJ1-3
V gene: TRBV4-1
D gene: TRBD1
clone size: .
CDR3 length: 18
CDR3 protein: CASSQPRRGQGAGNTIYF
CDR3 DNA: TGCGCCAGCAGCCAACCCCGGCGAGGACAGGGGGCTGGAAACACCATATATTTT

J gene: TRBJ2-3
V gene: TRBV27
D gene: TRBD2
clone size: .
CDR3 length: 16
CDR3 protein: CASSPPSGRAGDTQYF
CDR3 DNA: TGTGCCAGCAGTCCTCCTAGCGGGAGGGCCGGGGATACGCAGTATTTT

J gene: TRBJ2-7
V gene: TRBV11-2
D gene: TRBD2
clone size: .
CDR3 length: 18
CDR3 protein: CASSFGLAGGSYSYEQYF
CDR3 DNA: TGTGCCAGCAGCTTCGGACTAGCGGGAGGGTCCTACTCCTACGAGCAGTACTTC

J gene: TRBJ2-7
V gene: TRBV5-4
D gene: TRBD1
clone size: .
CDR3 length: 15
CDR3 protein: CASSLSGTGTYEQYF
CDR3 DNA: TGTGCCAGCAGCTTGTCAGGGACAGGTACCTACGAGCAGTACTTC

J gene: TRBJ2-7
V gene: TRBV6-6
D gene: .
clone size: few
CDR3 length: 12
CDR3 protein: CASRQMSGEQYF
CDR3 DNA: TGTGCCAGCAGACAGATGAGTGGGGAGCAGTACTTC

J gene: TRBJ2-1
V gene: TRBV4-1
D gene: TRBD1
clone size: .
CDR3 length: 15
CDR3 protein: CASSQVQGANNEQFF
CDR3 DNA: TGCGCCAGCAGCCAAGTACAGGGGGCAAATAATGAGCAGTTCTTC

J gene: TRBJ1-2
V gene: TRBV28
D gene: .
clone size: once
CDR3 length: 13
CDR3 protein: CASSLLSMSGYTF
CDR3 DNA: TGTGCCAGCAGTTTATTGTCAATGAGCGGCTACACCTTC

J gene: TRBJ2-2
V gene: TRBV4-3
D gene: TRBD2
clone size: .
CDR3 length: 17
CDR3 protein: CASSQALAGTNTGELFF
CDR3 DNA: TGCGCCAGCAGCCAAGCTTTAGCGGGGACGAACACCGGGGAGCTGTTTTTT

J gene: TRBJ1-5
V gene: TRBV30
D gene: .
clone size: .
CDR3 length: 14
CDR3 protein: CAWSRGTTNQPQHF
CDR3 DNA: TGTGCCTGGAGTCGGGGGACCACAAATCAGCCCCAGCATTTT

J gene: TRBJ1-1
V gene: TRBV7-8
D gene: .
clone size: .
CDR3 length: 16
CDR3 protein: CASSHIATGLHTEAFF
CDR3 DNA: TGTGCCAGCAGCCATATTGCCACAGGGCTTCACACTGAAGCTTTCTTT

J gene: TRBJ2-2
V gene: TRBV7-3
D gene: .
clone size: .
CDR3 length: 12
CDR3 protein: CASSSGIGELFF
CDR3 DNA: TGTGCCAGCAGCTCAGGAATCGGGGAGCTGTTTTTT

J gene: TRBJ2-7
V gene: TRBV10-3
D gene: TRBD1
clone size: .
CDR3 length: 15
CDR3 protein: CAISEAGTGKNEQYF
CDR3 DNA: TGTGCCATCAGTGAAGCCGGGACAGGGAAGAACGAGCAGTACTTC

J gene: TRBJ2-1
V gene: TRBV5-4
D gene: .
clone size: .
CDR3 length: 13
CDR3 protein: CASSLSGLDEQFF
CDR3 DNA: TGTGCCAGCAGCTTGTCAGGGTTGGATGAGCAGTTCTTC

J gene: TRBJ2-7
V gene: TRBV5-6
D gene: .
clone size: .
CDR3 length: 15
CDR3 protein: CASSSWGLALREQYF
CDR3 DNA: TGTGCCAGCAGCTCCTGGGGACTGGCGTTGAGGGAGCAGTACTTC

J gene: TRBJ2-2
V gene: TRBV14
D gene: .
clone size: .
CDR3 length: 14
CDR3 protein: CASSQVRVTGELFF
CDR3 DNA: TGTGCCAGCAGCCAAGTGAGGGTAACCGGGGAGCTGTTTTTT

J gene: TRBJ2-3
V gene: TRBV11-3
D gene: .
clone size: .
CDR3 length: 14
CDR3 protein: CASSETPSTDTQYF
CDR3 DNA: TGTGCCAGCAGCGAGACTCCGAGCACAGATACGCAGTATTTT